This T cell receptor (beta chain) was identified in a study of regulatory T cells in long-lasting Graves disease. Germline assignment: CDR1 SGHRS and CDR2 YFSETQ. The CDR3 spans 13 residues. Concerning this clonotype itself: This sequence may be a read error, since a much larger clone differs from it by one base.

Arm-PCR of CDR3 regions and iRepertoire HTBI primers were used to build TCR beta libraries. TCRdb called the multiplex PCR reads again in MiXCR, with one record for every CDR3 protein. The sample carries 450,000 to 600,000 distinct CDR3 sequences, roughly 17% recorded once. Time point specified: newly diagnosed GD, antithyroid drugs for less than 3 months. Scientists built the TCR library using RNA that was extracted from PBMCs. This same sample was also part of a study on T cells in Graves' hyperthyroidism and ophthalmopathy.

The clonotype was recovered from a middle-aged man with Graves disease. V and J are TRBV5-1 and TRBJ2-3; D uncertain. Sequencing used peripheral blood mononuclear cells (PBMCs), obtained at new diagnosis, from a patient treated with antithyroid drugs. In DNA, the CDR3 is TGTGCCAGCAGCGTAGGGCCCCCAGATACGCAGTATTTT. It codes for CASSVGPPDTQYF.